This record covers a single T cell receptor beta chain. The antigen is not known. The data stem from a study of T cell responses to AZD1222 COVID-19 vaccine. Study-wide results and limits: At 160-218 and 743-854, vaccine-associated CD4 TCRs were dominant, and they spanned spike. Donors in the cohort were predominantly white British and more often female, and clonal diversity was possibly underestimated. Repertoires were collected only later (after the peak T cell response had occurred). Unmutated regions of variants are reportedly targeted by nearly half of spike-specific TCRs.

Using immunoSEQ multiplex PCR, the repertoire was profiled, and TCRdb retains in-frame clones only, with some absent. The sample gives about 100,000 clones, around 90% of which show up once; roughly 1.8% is in the top ten. Germline values: CDR1 MNHEY, CDR2 SVGAGI. Trimming removed 5 bases from V and 4 bases from J, with 11 bases in between. This CDR3 is 13 amino acids long. This chain uses TRBV6-5 with TRBJ2-5, with D possibly being TRBD2 (5 bases). The specimen comprised peripheral blood, sampled on day 0 of AZD1222 vaccination. The sequence derives from an adult in good health. The CDR3 loop is CASSRDTVETQYF. CDR3 in DNA: TGTGCCAGCAGTCGGGATACGGTAGAGACCCAGTACTTC.